These 18 T cell receptor beta chains share one sample of origin, sequenced in a study of T-cell memory formation after mild COVID-19. TCRdb ran MiXCR on the 5' RACE reads and lists one entry per CDR3 protein. This sample has a few hundred thousand distinct CDR3 sequences, with around a quarter found just once. Sample: PBMCs or a T cell subset sorted from them (not recorded which). Receptors were obtained from an adult woman who had mild COVID-19 (a few samples of this study predate the infection). Cell type and time point are not known.

The V gene is TRBV20-1, the J gene TRBJ2-7; 10 bases are shared with TRBD2. The CDR3 sequence is 15 residues long. Unmatched junction bases numbered 10, after V lost 5 bases and J lost 3 bases. CDR1 and CDR2 from the germline V gene are DFQATT and SNEGSKA (reference sequence). CDR3 nucleotides: TGCAGTGCTCCCTCGCCGGGACTAGCGTTCTACGAGCAGTACTTC. Residues: CSAPSPGLAFYEQYF.

The J gene is TRBJ2-1, the V gene TRBV6-2 or TRBV6-3, with TRBD2 matching over 13 bases. CDR3 length equals 15 residues. Germline V gene data show CDR1 as MNHEY and CDR2 as SVGEGT. V shed 5 bases, J shed 10 bases, and the junction held 8 bases outside the gene matches. CDR3 nucleotides: TGTGCCAGCAGTCCACTAGCGGGGGGGCGAGGGGAGCAGTTCTTC. Protein sequence: CASSPLAGGRGEQFF.

This clonotype was picked up a small number of times. V usage is TRBV7-2 and J usage is TRBJ2-1; D is unresolved. Germline loops: CDR1 SGHTA, CDR2 FQGNSA. CDR3 length: 14 amino acids. V was cut by 3 bases and J by 0 bases, with 6 bases left in between. In DNA form, the CDR3 reads TGTGCCAGCAGCTTTTGGAGCTCCTACAATGAGCAGTTCTTC. The encoded protein is CASSFWSSYNEQFF. Using reference TRBV7-2 and TRBJ2-1 for the parts outside the CDR3, the full variable domain is GAGVSQSPSNKVTEKGKDVELRCDPISGHTALYWYRQSLGQGLEFLIYFQGNSAPDKSGLPSDRFSAERTGGSVSTLTIQRTQQEDSAVYLCASSFWSSYNEQFFGPGTRLTVL.

The chain employs TRBV12-3 or TRBV12-4 and TRBJ1-5; a possible D gene is TRBD1 (5 bases). V was clipped by 5 bases and J by 3 bases, with 17 bases between them. There are 16 residues in the CDR3. The CDR3 region is CASSPPTQGINQPQHF. The CDR3 DNA is TGTGCCAGCAGTCCGCCGACCCAGGGTATCAATCAGCCCCAGCATTTT.

The V and J genes are TRBV19 and TRBJ2-1; 8 bases map to TRBD1. The CDR3 is made up of 13 amino acids. The ends lost 9 bases at V and 3 bases at J; junction bases unmatched: 4. Germline-derived CDR1 and CDR2 are LNHDA and SQIVND (reference sequence). CDR3 nucleotide sequence: TGTGCCAGCCAGGGACAGGACTACAATGAGCAGTTCTTC. This translates into CASQGQDYNEQFF.

This chain links TRBV30 with TRBJ1-1; the D is unclear. The CDR3 totals 14 residues. From germline, CDR1 is GTSNPN and CDR2 SVGIG (reference sequence). The ends were cut back, 2 bases at V and 3 bases at J, with 13 bases in the middle. CDR3 DNA: TGTGCCTGGAGTCGGGCCGGATGGGACACTGAAGCTTTCTTT. It is translated as CAWSRAGWDTEAFF.

The genes are TRBV5-1 and TRBJ2-6, with D possibly called TRBD1 or TRBD2 (5 bases each). This CDR3 comprises 15 residues. V dropped 6 bases and J dropped 0 bases, with 10 bases sitting between them. The V gene's germline CDR1 is SGHRS and CDR2 YFSETQ. This CDR3 is CASKRDLSGANVLTF. The CDR3 region has the DNA TGCGCCAGCAAGAGGGACCTCTCTGGGGCCAACGTCCTGACTTTC.

The chain links TRBV10-3 to TRBJ2-1, with D possibly TRBD2 on 6 matching bases. Germline CDR1 is ENHRY and CDR2 is SYGVKD. CDR3 size: 11 residues. V was pared by 4 bases and J by 8 bases, with 6 bases between. CDR3 in DNA: TGTGCCATCAGTGCGGGAGATGAGCAGTTCTTC. This gives the protein CAISAGDEQFF.

The V gene is TRBV30, the J gene TRBJ1-1; 10 bases map to TRBD1. This CDR3 is 17 amino acids long. The V segment lost 0 bases and the J segment 0 bases; nucleotides outside the gene matches: 7. Germline CDR1 reads GTSNPN; CDR2 reads SVGIG (reference sequence). Here the CDR3 reads CAWSVPDRGYMNTEAFF. In DNA form, the CDR3 reads TGTGCCTGGAGTGTACCGGACAGGGGGTACATGAACACTGAAGCTTTCTTT. The variable domain in full, completed from reference TRBV30 and TRBJ1-1, reads SQTIHQWPATLVQPVGSPLSLECTVEGTSNPNLYWYRQAAGRGLQLLFYSVGIGQISSEVPQNLSASRPQDRQFILSSKKLLLSDSGFYLCAWSVPDRGYMNTEAFFGQGTRLTVV.

This clonotype was counted many times. The rearrangement joins TRBV5-1 to TRBJ2-3; the D is unclear. Germline values: CDR1 SGHRS, CDR2 YFSETQ. CDR3 length: 12 residues. V lost 3 bases and J 2 bases, leaving 4 bases between the germline ends. CDR3 sequence (DNA): TGCGCCAGCAGCTCCAACACAGATACGCAGTATTTT. Its translation is CASSSNTDTQYF.

This clonotype has just a few counts. CDR3 in amino acids: CAWSVPAQGTREQFF. Written as DNA, the CDR3 is TGTGCCTGGAGTGTACCCGCACAGGGAACACGAGAGCAGTTCTTC. This rearrangement joins TRBV30 to TRBJ2-1, with D perhaps TRBD1 (6 bases). The germline gives CDR1 GTSNPN, CDR2 SVGIG (reference sequence). This CDR3 spans 15 amino acids. Trimming removed 0 bases from V and 10 bases from J, with 19 bases in between.

The genes are TRBV4-1 and TRBJ2-1; TRBD2 matches at 9 bases. CDR1 is MGHRA and CDR2 is YSYEKL in the germline V gene. The V and J ends lost 0 bases and 4 bases, in that order; junction bases with no gene match: 7. The CDR3 covers 17 residues. CDR3 amino acids: CASSQDRPSGKYNEQFF. Here the CDR3 DNA reads TGCGCCAGCAGCCAAGATAGGCCTAGCGGGAAGTACAATGAGCAGTTCTTC.

V gene TRBV30 combines with J gene TRBJ1-6; no clear D gene. Looked up from germline, CDR1 is GTSNPN and CDR2 is SVGIG (reference sequence). Trimming took 1 base from V and 7 from J, leaving 5 bases between them. CDR3 length equals 12 residues. CDR3 in amino acids: CAWSATNSPLHF. The CDR3 DNA reads as TGTGCCTGGAGTGCCACGAATTCACCCCTCCACTTT.

This clonotype was observed a few times. This chain joins TRBV29-1 and TRBJ1-2; D gene ambiguous. Trimming took off 4 bases at V and 8 bases at J, with 17 bases between the two ends. Per the germline V gene, CDR1 is SQVTM and CDR2 is ANQGSEA. The CDR3 consists of 13 residues. In DNA, the CDR3 is TGCAGCGTTGCCGATGAATCCCTGGGCGGCTACACCTTC. Protein: CSVADESLGGYTF.

This chain joins TRBV19 and TRBJ2-7, with D hard to call. CDR3 length: 16 amino acids. CDR1 and CDR2 (germline): LNHDA, SQIVND (reference sequence). V lost 5 bases and J 2 bases, leaving 19 bases between the germline ends. The CDR3 here is CASSGWWAPSTYEQYF. Written as DNA, the CDR3 is TGTGCCAGTAGTGGATGGTGGGCCCCTTCAACCTACGAGCAGTACTTC.

The CDR3 spells CASSPGLATLLSSYNEQFF. The CDR3 coding sequence is TGCGCCAGCAGCCCCGGACTAGCGACCCTATTAAGTTCCTACAATGAGCAGTTCTTC. This chain connects TRBV5-1 to TRBJ2-1, with 9 bases that match TRBD2. The V gene's germline CDR1 is SGHRS and CDR2 YFSETQ. The V segment lost 4 bases and the J segment 1 base; nucleotides outside the gene matches: 15. The CDR3 extends over 19 amino acids.

The chain uses TRBV6-1 and TRBJ2-3, with 7 bases identical to TRBD2. Trimming at V came to 2 bases and at J to 1 base, leaving 6 bases not matched to a gene. Germline CDR1 MNHNS, CDR2 SASEGT. This CDR3 is 16 amino acids long. The CDR3 DNA reads as TGTGCCAGCAGTGAATCCCTACGGGGGGGCACAGATACGCAGTATTTT. Residues: CASSESLRGGTDTQYF.

The chain links TRBV30 to TRBJ2-7, with TRBD1 identical over 9 bases. CDR3 length: 13 amino acids. Germline V gene sequence: CDR1 GTSNPN, CDR2 SVGIG (reference sequence). V was pared by 2 bases and J by 4 bases, with 3 bases of the junction left unmatched. The CDR3: CAWSRQGVYEQYF. The CDR3 region has the DNA TGTGCCTGGAGTCGACAGGGGGTGTACGAGCAGTACTTC. Together with reference TRBV30 and TRBJ2-7, the CDR3 gives the full variable domain: SQTIHQWPATLVQPVGSPLSLECTVEGTSNPNLYWYRQAAGRGLQLLFYSVGIGQISSEVPQNLSASRPQDRQFILSSKKLLLSDSGFYLCAWSRQGVYEQYFGPGTRLTVT.